A selection of T cell receptor beta chains follows, all from one sample in a study of blood T cell repertoires in COVID-19. The assay was immunoSEQ multiplex PCR, and TCRdb's table has in-frame clones only and misses some. Of about 50,000 clones in the sample, approximately 80% are singletons; the top ten hold under 8.5%. Sequencing input: peripheral blood. These receptors were taken from a man aged 65 to 79 with active COVID-19. Both conserved end residues are part of each CDR3. The D gene is left open where the match is weak. Clone size appears in some rows only: once, few, many, or a class for an expanded clone.

d_gene	abundance	v_gene	j_gene	CDR3nt	CDR3aa
TRBD1	once	TRBV6-4	TRBJ2-2	TGTGCCAGCAGTGACTCGACAGGGGGCCGCACCGGGGAGCTGTTTTTT	CASSDSTGGRTGELFF
.	.	TRBV4-3	TRBJ2-1	TGCGCCAGCAGCCAACAGGGGCGGGTCAATGAGCAGTTCTTC	CASSQQGRVNEQFF
.	once	TRBV5-8	TRBJ1-2	TGTGCCAGCAGCTTGGGCGGGGGGCTCAACTATGGCTACACCTTC	CASSLGGGLNYGYTF
.	.	TRBV5-1	TRBJ1-3	TGCGCCAGCAGCTTGGTGGGCAACATGGCCCTGGGAAACACCATATATTTT	CASSLVGNMALGNTIYF
.	.	TRBV11-1	TRBJ2-3	TGTGCCAGCAGCTTAGTCCGGGAAAGAGCAGATACGCAGTATTTT	CASSLVRERADTQYF
.	.	TRBV6-6	TRBJ1-1	TGTGCCAGCAGTTTAGGGGACTTCCAACGGGCTGAAGCTTTCTTT	CASSLGDFQRAEAFF
TRBD1	.	TRBV5-1	TRBJ1-3	TGCGCCAGCAGCTTGGCCGCGACAGGGTCAAGAAACACCATATATTTT	CASSLAATGSRNTIYF
TRBD1	.	TRBV5-1	TRBJ1-1	TGCGCCAGCAGGACGGACAGGGGCGGGTTTGAAGCTTTCTTT	CASRTDRGGFEAFF
.	once	TRBV18	TRBJ1-1	TGTGCCAGCTCACCCTACGAGGGAGATGAAGCTTTCTTT	CASSPYEGDEAFF
.	.	TRBV6-4	TRBJ1-5	TGTGCCAGCAGTGAGAGTATCAATCAGCCCCAGCATTTT	CASSESINQPQHF
.	.	TRBV2	TRBJ2-7	TGTGCCAGCAGTGCCCTGTACGAGCAGTACTTC	CASSALYEQYF
.	.	TRBV20-1	TRBJ2-7	TGCAGTGCTAGTAAGGCGGTGTACGAGCAGTACTTC	CSASKAVYEQYF
.	once	TRBV10-1	TRBJ2-7	TGCGCCAGCAGTGGGGACACACCCTACGAGCAGTACTTC	CASSGDTPYEQYF
TRBD1	.	TRBV11-2	TRBJ2-7	TGTGCCAGCAGCGAGGGACAGGGGGCCGACGAGCAGTACTTC	CASSEGQGADEQYF
.	.	TRBV4-3	TRBJ2-5	TGCGCCAGCAGCCAAGATTCCAGGGACCAAGAGACCCAGTACTTC	CASSQDSRDQETQYF
.	.	TRBV12-3/TRBV12-4	TRBJ1-2	TGTGCCAGCACCCAACACCGTTATGGCTACACCTTC	CASTQHRYGYTF
TRBD1	.	TRBV5-1	TRBJ2-2	TGCGCCAGCAGCTTTGGACAGGCCACCGGGGAGCTGTTTTTT	CASSFGQATGELFF
TRBD1	.	TRBV5-1	TRBJ2-1	TGCGCCAGCAGCCAATCAGGGGACCCAGGGGGTGAGCAGTTCTTC	CASSQSGDPGGEQFF
TRBD2	.	TRBV24-1	TRBJ2-2	TGTGCCATCTCCGCGGGGGGCCCCGGGGAGCTGTTTTTT	CAISAGGPGELFF
TRBD2	.	TRBV5-4	TRBJ2-3	TGTGCCAGCAGCCGACCTAACCCTATGACTAGCGGGGAAGCGGTAGATACGCAGTATTTT	CASSRPNPMTSGEAVDTQYF
TRBD2	.	TRBV30	TRBJ2-2	TGTGCCTGGGCGTTCGTTAGTGGCAGGGTGGCGGGGGGTCCCCTGGCCGGGGAGCTGTTTTTT	CAWAFVSGRVAGGPLAGELFF
.	.	TRBV12-3/TRBV12-4	TRBJ1-2	TGTGCCAGCAGTTTAGCTCCAAACATTGGCTACACCTTC	CASSLAPNIGYTF
.	few	TRBV5-4	TRBJ1-3	TGTGCCAGCAGCCAGGCAAGGGGTTCTGGAAACACCATATATTTT	CASSQARGSGNTIYF
TRBD1	.	TRBV5-1	TRBJ2-1	TGCGCCAGCAGCACCGGACAGGGAGGCAATGAGCAGTTCTTC	CASSTGQGGNEQFF
TRBD1	few	TRBV27	TRBJ1-4	TGTGCCAGCAGTAGACGGACAGGGGGAGCTGAAAAACTGTTTTTT	CASSRRTGGAEKLFF
TRBD1	few	TRBV19	TRBJ1-3	TGTGCCAGTAAATCAAGGGGGCTCGGAAACACCATATATTTT	CASKSRGLGNTIYF
.	.	TRBV5-4	TRBJ1-3	TGTGCCAGCAGCCTCCAATTGACAGGCCTCTCTGGAAACACCATATATTTT	CASSLQLTGLSGNTIYF
.	.	TRBV7-2	TRBJ1-6	TGTGCCAGCAGCTTGGCGGAGGCGGCTAATAATTCACCCCTCCACTTT	CASSLAEAANNSPLHF
.	.	TRBV4-1	TRBJ1-2	TGCGCCAGCATCCCTGGATGGGGAGACAATGGCTACACCTTC	CASIPGWGDNGYTF
.	few	TRBV7-3	TRBJ1-6	TGTGCCAGCAGCTTATCCTCCGGTAATTCACCCCTCCACTTT	CASSLSSGNSPLHF
.	.	TRBV5-1	TRBJ2-2	TGCGCCAGCAGTCGGGCAGGGGTCAGCACCGGGGAGCTGTTTTTT	CASSRAGVSTGELFF
.	once	TRBV12-5	TRBJ1-2	TGTGCTAGTGGTTTGGTCATAGTGTCGTTGGGCTACACCTTC	CASGLVIVSLGYTF
TRBD1	.	TRBV6-2/TRBV6-3	TRBJ1-6	TGTGCCAGCAGTCAGCCGGGACAGAATTACCCCCCCAGCTCACCCCTCCACTTT	CASSQPGQNYPPSSPLHF
TRBD2	.	TRBV7-2	TRBJ2-1	TGTGCCAGCAGCTTAGAACTAGCGGGGGCGGTAAATGAGCAGTTCTTC	CASSLELAGAVNEQFF
.	.	TRBV21-1	TRBJ2-7	TGTGCCAGCACGTCTGGGACAGGGGGCGCAGACGAGCAGTACTTC	CASTSGTGGADEQYF
.	.	TRBV3-1/TRBV3-2	TRBJ1-2	TGTGCCAGCAGCCAAGATTCAACAGGAAGAGCTAACTATGGCTACACCTTC	CASSQDSTGRANYGYTF
.	.	TRBV5-1	TRBJ2-3	TGCGCCAGCAGCCCGCAAGCGTCGAGCGATACGCAGTATTTT	CASSPQASSDTQYF
TRBD1	.	TRBV18	TRBJ1-1	TGTGCCAGCTCACTCGGGACAGTTGAAGCTTTCTTT	CASSLGTVEAFF
.	once	TRBV7-9	TRBJ2-7	TGTGCCAGCAGCTTAGCACAGGGCTACGAGCAGTACTTC	CASSLAQGYEQYF
TRBD1	.	TRBV6-2/TRBV6-3	TRBJ2-3	TGTGCCAGCAGTTACCCTCTCGACAGGGGCGACACAGATACGCAGTATTTT	CASSYPLDRGDTDTQYF
.	.	TRBV28	TRBJ1-1	TGTGCCAGCAGCCGGGACTACGGGAACACTGAAGCTTTCTTT	CASSRDYGNTEAFF
.	.	TRBV11-3	TRBJ1-6	TGTGCCAGCAGCCCGAGCAGGGATTCACCCCTCCACTTT	CASSPSRDSPLHF
.	once	TRBV5-6	TRBJ1-4	TGTGCCAGCAGCTTGGTCGGCAGGAGGAATGAAAAACTGTTTTTT	CASSLVGRRNEKLFF
TRBD2	.	TRBV5-1	TRBJ2-1	TGCGCCAGCAGCATACCGGGACTAGCTGGGGATGAGCAGTTCTTC	CASSIPGLAGDEQFF
.	.	TRBV19	TRBJ1-6	TGTGCCAGTAGTTGGACGGGGGTAACAGGATCACCCCTCCACTTT	CASSWTGVTGSPLHF
.	.	TRBV19	TRBJ1-4	TGTGCCAGTAGTATAGGGGCCAGGATGGTTAATGAAAAACTGTTTTTT	CASSIGARMVNEKLFF
TRBD2	few	TRBV9	TRBJ2-1	TGTGCCAGCAGCGTAGGGACTAGCGGCTTCAATGAGCAGTTCTTC	CASSVGTSGFNEQFF